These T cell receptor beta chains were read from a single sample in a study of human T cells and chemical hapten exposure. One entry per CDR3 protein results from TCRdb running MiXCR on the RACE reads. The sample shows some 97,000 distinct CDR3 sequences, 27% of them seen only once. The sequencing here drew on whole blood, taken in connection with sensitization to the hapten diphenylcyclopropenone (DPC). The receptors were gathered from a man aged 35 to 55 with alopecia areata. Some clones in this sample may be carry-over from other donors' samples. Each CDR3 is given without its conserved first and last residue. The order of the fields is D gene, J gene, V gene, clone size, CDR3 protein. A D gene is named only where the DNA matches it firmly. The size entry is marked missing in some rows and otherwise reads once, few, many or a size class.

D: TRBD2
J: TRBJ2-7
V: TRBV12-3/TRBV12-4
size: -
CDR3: ASSLRRGSLYEQY

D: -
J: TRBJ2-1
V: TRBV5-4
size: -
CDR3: ASSLDGSSNEQF

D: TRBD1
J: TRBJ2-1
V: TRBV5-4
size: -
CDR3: ASSLVGGGYNEQF

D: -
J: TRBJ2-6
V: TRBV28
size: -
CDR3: ASNQGSSGANVLT

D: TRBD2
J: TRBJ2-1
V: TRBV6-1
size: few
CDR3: ASPGRRTSGYNEQF

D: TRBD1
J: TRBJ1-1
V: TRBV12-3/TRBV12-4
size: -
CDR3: ASSWTGETTEAF

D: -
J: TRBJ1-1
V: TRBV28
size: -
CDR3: ASMFRMNTEAF

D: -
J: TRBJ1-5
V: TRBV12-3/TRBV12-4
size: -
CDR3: ASSRLNGAQH

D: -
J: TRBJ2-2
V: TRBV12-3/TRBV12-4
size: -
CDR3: ASRGTGNTGELF

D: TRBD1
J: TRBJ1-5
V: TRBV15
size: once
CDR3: ATSRGTGGDQPQH

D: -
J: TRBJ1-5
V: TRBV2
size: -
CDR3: ASRKTGQPQH

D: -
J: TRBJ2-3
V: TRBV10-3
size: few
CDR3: AISVGGGTDTQY

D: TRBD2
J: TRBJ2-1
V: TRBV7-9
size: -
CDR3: ASTSPGGLANNEQF

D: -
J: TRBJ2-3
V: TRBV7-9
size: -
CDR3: ASSLVQRVLSTDTQY

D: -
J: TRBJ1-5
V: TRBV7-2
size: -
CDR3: ASSLVGGGGNQPQH

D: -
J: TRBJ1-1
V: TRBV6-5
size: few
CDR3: ATHRQRESEAF

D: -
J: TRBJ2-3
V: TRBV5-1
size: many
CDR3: ASSLSTDTQY

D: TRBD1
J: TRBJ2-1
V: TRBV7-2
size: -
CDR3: ASSSPGTANNEQF

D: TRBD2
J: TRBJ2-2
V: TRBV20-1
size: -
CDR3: SATPPAGGPTGELF

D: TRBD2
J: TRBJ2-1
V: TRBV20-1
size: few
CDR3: SARPLAVLHEQF

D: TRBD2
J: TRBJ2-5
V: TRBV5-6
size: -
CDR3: ASSLGLAGETQY

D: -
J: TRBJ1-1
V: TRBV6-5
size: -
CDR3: ASSYSISNTEAF

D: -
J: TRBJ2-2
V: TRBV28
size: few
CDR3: ASSRTDNTGELF

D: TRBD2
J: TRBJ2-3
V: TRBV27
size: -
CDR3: ASRPTSGYRTDTQY

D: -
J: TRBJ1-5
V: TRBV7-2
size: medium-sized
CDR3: ASSLWRGNQPQH

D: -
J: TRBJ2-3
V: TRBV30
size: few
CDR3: AWSVVGSTDTQY

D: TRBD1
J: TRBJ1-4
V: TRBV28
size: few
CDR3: ASSSGTAATNEKLF

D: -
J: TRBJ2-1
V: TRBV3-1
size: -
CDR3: ASSQEGREQF

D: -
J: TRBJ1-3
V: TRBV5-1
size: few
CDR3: ASSREESSGNTIY

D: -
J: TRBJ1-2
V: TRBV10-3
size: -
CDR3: AISDLRGYGYT